This is a list of T cell receptor beta chains from one sample in a study of blood T cell repertoires in COVID-19. Using immunoSEQ multiplex PCR, the repertoire was profiled, and TCRdb retains in-frame clones only, with some absent. The sample comprises roughly 300,000 clones, 80% to 90% of which are singletons, and about 1.2% rests with the top ten. The sequenced material came from peripheral blood. These receptor sequences come from a woman in her forties or fifties with acute or convalescent COVID-19. The CDR3 runs from the conserved cysteine through the conserved F or W. A D gene is named only where the DNA matches it firmly. Where a row states a size, it is once, few, many or the class of an expanded clone; other rows omit it.

>few|16|TRBV2|NA|TRBJ1-2
TGTGCCAGCAGTGTCCTCCGGAGACAGGACGACTATGGCTACACCTTC
CASSVLRRQDDYGYTF
>NA|13|TRBV15|TRBD1|TRBJ1-2
TGTGCCACCAGCAGGGGACAGGGGTTAGGCTACACCTTC
CATSRGQGLGYTF
>NA|15|TRBV2|TRBD2|TRBJ2-1
TGTGCCAGCAGTGAGGGGACTAGCGGGAGGGATGAGCAGTTCTTC
CASSEGTSGRDEQFF
>NA|15|TRBV18|TRBD2|TRBJ2-1
TGTGCCAGCTCACCTCTGACGGGGGGGCGCAATGAGCAGTTCTTC
CASSPLTGGRNEQFF
>NA|17|TRBV5-6|TRBD2|TRBJ2-3
TGTGCCAGCAGCTTGGTAGGCCGGGGGGGTAATACAGATACGCAGTATTTT
CASSLVGRGGNTDTQYF
>NA|16|TRBV24-1|NA|TRBJ2-2
TGTGCCACCAGTGACTCTAATATAGGGGCCACCGGGGAGCTGTTTTTT
CATSDSNIGATGELFF
>once|16|TRBV7-6|TRBD2|TRBJ2-1
TGTGCCAGCAGCTTAGACCTAGCGGGGGCCTACAATGAGCAGTTCTTC
CASSLDLAGAYNEQFF
>few|14|TRBV5-4|TRBD1|TRBJ1-2
TGTGCCAGCAGCTTACCGACAGGGGTGTATGGCTACACCTTC
CASSLPTGVYGYTF
>few|14|TRBV15|TRBD1|TRBJ2-3
TGTGCCACCAGCAGAGGCAGGGGGCAAGATACGCAGTATTTT
CATSRGRGQDTQYF
>NA|14|TRBV6-6|NA|TRBJ1-4
TGTGCCAGCAGAAGAGAGGCAACTAATGAAAAACTGTTTTTT
CASRREATNEKLFF
>NA|15|TRBV5-1|NA|TRBJ2-3
TGCGCCAGCAGCTTGGAGGCGGGGGCGGTAGATACGCAGTATTTT
CASSLEAGAVDTQYF
>once|14|TRBV5-1|TRBD1|TRBJ1-1
TGCGCCAGCAGCTTGGACCCGACAGGGGCTGAAGCTTTCTTT
CASSLDPTGAEAFF
>NA|15|TRBV10-3|TRBD2|TRBJ2-1
TGTGCCACCGGGCAGGGGAGCGGGAGGGCCGTCGAGCAGTTCTTC
CATGQGSGRAVEQFF
>NA|14|TRBV18|TRBD1|TRBJ2-7
TGTGCCAGCTCCCCATTTTCCGGGACAGACGAGCAGTACTTC
CASSPFSGTDEQYF
>NA|15|TRBV5-4|NA|TRBJ1-4
TGTGCCAGCAGCTCGGCAGGGTCAACTAATGAAAAACTGTTTTTT
CASSSAGSTNEKLFF
>NA|15|TRBV4-1|NA|TRBJ1-2
TGCGCCAGCAGCCAGGCAGGCGCCTTGGGCTATGGCTACACCTTC
CASSQAGALGYGYTF
>once|15|TRBV3-1/TRBV3-2|TRBD2|TRBJ2-1
TGTGCCAGCAGCCTAGGACTAGCGGGAGTTAATGAGCAGTTCTTC
CASSLGLAGVNEQFF
>NA|15|TRBV4-1|TRBD1|TRBJ1-3
TGCGCCCGCAGCCGCCCAGGGACAGGGGGAAACACCATATATTTT
CARSRPGTGGNTIYF
>NA|16|TRBV10-3|TRBD1|TRBJ1-3
TGTGCCATCAGTCGACAGGGGGCGGCTTCGGGAAACACCATATATTTT
CAISRQGAASGNTIYF
>NA|13|TRBV7-9|TRBD1|TRBJ1-2
TGTGCCAGCAGCCTAGGACAGGTCCAGGGCTACACCTTC
CASSLGQVQGYTF
>NA|14|TRBV7-2|TRBD1|TRBJ1-3
TGTGCCAGCAGCTCGACAGGGCCTGGAAACACCATATATTTT
CASSSTGPGNTIYF
>NA|14|TRBV2|NA|TRBJ2-3
TGTGCCAGCCAAGACAGTTTTCGCACAGATACGCAGTATTTT
CASQDSFRTDTQYF
>NA|12|TRBV5-1|NA|TRBJ1-4
TGCGCCAGCAGCTTGCCCCAGGGAAAACTGTTTTTT
CASSLPQGKLFF
>NA|15|TRBV7-9|NA|TRBJ1-1
TGTGCCAGCAGCCCCGGGACAACTACGAACACTGAAGCTTTCTTT
CASSPGTTTNTEAFF
>NA|13|TRBV10-3|NA|TRBJ2-1
TGTGCCATCGCCTGGGGCGAGTACAATGAGCAGTTCTTC
CAIAWGEYNEQFF
>NA|18|TRBV6-4|NA|TRBJ2-6
TGTGCCAGCAGTGACGGGCGGACAGGAGGGTCTGGGGCCAACGTCCTGACTTTC
CASSDGRTGGSGANVLTF
>once|13|TRBV29-1|NA|TRBJ1-2
TGCAGCGTTGAAGAGGCGCCAGGGTATGGCTACACCTTC
CSVEEAPGYGYTF
>NA|13|TRBV6-6|NA|TRBJ1-1
TGTGCCAGCAGCCCAGACGGGGAAGTGGAGGCTTTCTTT
CASSPDGEVEAFF
>NA|14|TRBV4-1|NA|TRBJ2-3
TGCGCCAGCAGCCAAGTTAGAGGGCCAGATACGCAGTATTTT
CASSQVRGPDTQYF
>once|16|TRBV5-1|TRBD2|TRBJ2-2
TGCGCCAGCAGCTTGGTCGGGGGGACTAACACCGGGGAGCTGTTTTTT
CASSLVGGTNTGELFF
>NA|13|TRBV9|NA|TRBJ1-6
TGTGCCAGCAGCGCCGGAGGGTATTCACCCCTCCACTTT
CASSAGGYSPLHF
>NA|17|TRBV18|TRBD1|TRBJ2-6
TGTGCCAGCTCTACCCTACAGGGGGCTGGTGGGGCCAACGTCCTGACTTTC
CASSTLQGAGGANVLTF
>NA|15|TRBV27|NA|TRBJ1-4
TGTGCCAGCAGTTTATATACAGCCCCTGATGAAAAACTGTTTTTT
CASSLYTAPDEKLFF
>NA|14|TRBV27|NA|TRBJ1-1
TGTGCCAGCAGTTTAGATCGGGGTATGGCTGAAGCTTTCTTT
CASSLDRGMAEAFF
>NA|13|TRBV12-5|NA|TRBJ2-7
TGTGCTAGTGGTTGGGCCTCTCGAAGCGAGCAGTACTTC
CASGWASRSEQYF
>NA|12|TRBV10-3|NA|TRBJ1-6
TGTGCCATCAGGGACATTAATTCACCCCTCCACTTT
CAIRDINSPLHF
>NA|16|TRBV11-2|TRBD1|TRBJ2-3
TGTGCCAGCAGCCGGACAGGGATCCCTTACACAGATACGCAGTATTTT
CASSRTGIPYTDTQYF
>NA|14|TRBV10-3|TRBD1|TRBJ1-5
TGTGCCATCAGATCGTCACAGGGGAATCAGCCCCAGCATTTT
CAIRSSQGNQPQHF
>NA|12|TRBV11-2|NA|TRBJ1-1
TGTGCCAGCAGCGCCTTTTCGGCTGAAGCTTTCTTT
CASSAFSAEAFF
>NA|15|TRBV27|NA|TRBJ2-2
TGTGCCAGCAGTTCCCGGACAGTCTCCACCGGGGAGCTGTTTTTT
CASSSRTVSTGELFF
>few|13|TRBV6-5|NA|TRBJ2-3
TGTGCCAGCGTCTCGGGGGTCACAGATACGCAGTATTTT
CASVSGVTDTQYF
>NA|17|TRBV24-1|TRBD2|TRBJ2-3
TGTGCCACCAGTGATGCCGGTAGCGGGAGGGCCAAAGATACGCAGTATTTT
CATSDAGSGRAKDTQYF
>once|16|TRBV5-4|NA|TRBJ1-5
TGTGCCAGCAGCTTTACGGGGGGAAGTGACAATCAGCCCCAGCATTTT
CASSFTGGSDNQPQHF
>NA|14|TRBV7-2|NA|TRBJ2-7
TGTGCCAGCAGCACCCAACAGGGCCCCTACGAGCAGTACTTC
CASSTQQGPYEQYF
>NA|15|TRBV7-2|NA|TRBJ2-3
TGTGCCAGCAGCTTAGCGAGGAACCCGGCTGATACGCAGTATTTT
CASSLARNPADTQYF
>NA|14|TRBV6-2/TRBV6-3|NA|TRBJ2-2
TGTGCCAGCAGTAACGGGATTTCTTCCGGGGAGCTGTTTTTT
CASSNGISSGELFF
>NA|14|TRBV6-5|NA|TRBJ2-2
TGTGCCAGCAAGTTCCAAAGGGGCGCCGGGGAGCTGTTTTTT
CASKFQRGAGELFF
>NA|13|TRBV27|NA|TRBJ1-2
TGTGCCAGCAGTTTAAACAGGGCGCTTGGCTACACCTTC
CASSLNRALGYTF
>NA|15|TRBV6-5|NA|TRBJ1-2
TGTGCCAGCAGTCCCCTATTCGGGTTGGACTATGGCTACACCTTC
CASSPLFGLDYGYTF
>once|12|TRBV30|NA|TRBJ1-2
TGTGCCTGGTTACAGGGTGTTTATGGCTACACCTTC
CAWLQGVYGYTF
>NA|15|TRBV24-1|TRBD2|TRBJ2-2
TGTGCCACCAGTCCTGCGGGAGCGAACACCGGGGAGCTGTTTTTT
CATSPAGANTGELFF
>NA|17|TRBV14|TRBD1|TRBJ2-7
TGTGCCAGCAGCTCCGGACAGGGGGCGCCGTGGTTTCGCGAGCAGTACTTC
CASSSGQGAPWFREQYF